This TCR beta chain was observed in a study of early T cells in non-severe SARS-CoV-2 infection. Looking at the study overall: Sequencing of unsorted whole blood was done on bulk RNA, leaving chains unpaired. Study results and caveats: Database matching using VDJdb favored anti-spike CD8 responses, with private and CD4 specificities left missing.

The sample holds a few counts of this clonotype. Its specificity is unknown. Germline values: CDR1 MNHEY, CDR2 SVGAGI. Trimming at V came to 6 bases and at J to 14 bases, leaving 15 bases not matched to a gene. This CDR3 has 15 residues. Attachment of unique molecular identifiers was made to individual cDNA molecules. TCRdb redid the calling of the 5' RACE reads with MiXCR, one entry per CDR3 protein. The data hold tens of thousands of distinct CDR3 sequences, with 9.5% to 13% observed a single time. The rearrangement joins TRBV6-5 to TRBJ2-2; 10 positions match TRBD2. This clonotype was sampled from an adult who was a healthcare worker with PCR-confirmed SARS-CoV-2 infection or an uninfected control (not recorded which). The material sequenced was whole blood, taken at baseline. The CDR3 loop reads CASRPKISGGRRLFF. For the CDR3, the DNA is TGTGCCAGCAGGCCGAAAATTAGCGGGGGGCGTCGTCTGTTTTTT.